One T cell receptor beta chain is described in this entry. The repertoire was sequenced with immunoSEQ multiplex PCR; TCRdb's copy has only in-frame clones and lacks some. The sample consists of about 110,000 clones, just over 85% of them appearing once. The data stem from a study of T cell responses to AZD1222 COVID-19 vaccine. Trimming removed 6 bases from V and 8 bases from J; junction bases left unmatched: 8. CDR3 length: 13 residues. CDR1 is MNHNY and CDR2 is SVGAGI in the germline V gene (reference sequence). The material sequenced was peripheral blood, taken on day 0 of AZD1222 vaccination. This chain links TRBV6-6 with TRBJ1-2, with TRBD1 identical over 8 bases. The clonotype comes from an adult in good health. The CDR3 spells CASSPTGDGGYTF. CDR3 nucleotide sequence: TGTGCCAGCAGCCCGACAGGGGATGGGGGCTACACCTTC.